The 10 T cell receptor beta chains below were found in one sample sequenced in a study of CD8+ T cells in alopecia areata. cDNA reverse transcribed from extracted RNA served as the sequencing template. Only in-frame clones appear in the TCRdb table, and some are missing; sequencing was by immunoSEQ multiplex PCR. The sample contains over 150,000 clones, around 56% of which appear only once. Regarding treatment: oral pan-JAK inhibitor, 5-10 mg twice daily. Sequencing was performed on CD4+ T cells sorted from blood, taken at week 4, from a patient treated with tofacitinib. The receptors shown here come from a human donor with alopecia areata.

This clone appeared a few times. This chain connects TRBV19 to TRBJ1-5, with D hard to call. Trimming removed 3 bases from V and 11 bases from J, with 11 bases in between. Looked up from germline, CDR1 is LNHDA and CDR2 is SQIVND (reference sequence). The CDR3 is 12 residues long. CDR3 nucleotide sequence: TGTGCCAGTAGTATGGTCAATACGGCCCAGCATTTT. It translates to CASSMVNTAQHF.

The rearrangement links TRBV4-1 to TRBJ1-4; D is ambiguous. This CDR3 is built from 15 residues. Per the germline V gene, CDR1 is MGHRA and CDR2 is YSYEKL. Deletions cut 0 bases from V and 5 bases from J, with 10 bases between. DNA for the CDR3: TGCGCCAGCAGCCAAGAGAGGCGTGGCAATGAAAAACTGTTTTTT. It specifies CASSQERRGNEKLFF.

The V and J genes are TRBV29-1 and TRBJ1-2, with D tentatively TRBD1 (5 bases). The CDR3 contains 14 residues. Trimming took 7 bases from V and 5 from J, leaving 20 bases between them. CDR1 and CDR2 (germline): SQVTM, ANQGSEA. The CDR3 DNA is TGCAGCGCCGGGGTGGGACCCAGAAAGTATGGCTACACCTTC. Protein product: CSAGVGPRKYGYTF.

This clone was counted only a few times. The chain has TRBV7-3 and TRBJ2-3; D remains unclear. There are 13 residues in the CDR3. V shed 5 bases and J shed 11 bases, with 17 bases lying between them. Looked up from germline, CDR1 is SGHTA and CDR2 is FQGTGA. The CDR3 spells CASSTRPSHLQYF. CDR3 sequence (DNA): TGTGCCAGCAGCACAAGACCCTCCCACCTGCAGTATTTT. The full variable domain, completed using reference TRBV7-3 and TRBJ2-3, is GAGVSQTPSNKVTEKGKYVELRCDPISGHTALYWYRQSLGQGPEFLIYFQGTGAADDSGLPNDRFFAVRPEGSVSTLKIQRTERGDSAVYLCASSTRPSHLQYFGPGTRLTVL.

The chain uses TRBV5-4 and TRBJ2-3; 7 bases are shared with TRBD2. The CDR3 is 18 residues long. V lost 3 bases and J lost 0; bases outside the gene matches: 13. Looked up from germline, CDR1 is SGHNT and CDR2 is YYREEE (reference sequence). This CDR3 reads CASSSWGTNRISTDTQYF. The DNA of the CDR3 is TGTGCCAGCAGCTCCTGGGGGACTAACCGGATTAGCACAGATACGCAGTATTTT.

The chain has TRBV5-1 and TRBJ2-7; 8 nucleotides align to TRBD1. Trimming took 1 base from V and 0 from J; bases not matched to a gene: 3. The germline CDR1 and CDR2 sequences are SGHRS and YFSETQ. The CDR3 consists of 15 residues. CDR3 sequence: CASSLSGQVSYEQYF. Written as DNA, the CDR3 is TGCGCCAGCAGCTTGTCGGGACAGGTCTCCTACGAGCAGTACTTC.

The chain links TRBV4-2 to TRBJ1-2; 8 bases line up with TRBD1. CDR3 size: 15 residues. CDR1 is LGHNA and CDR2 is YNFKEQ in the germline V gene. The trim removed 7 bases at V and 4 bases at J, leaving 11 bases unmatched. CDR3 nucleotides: TGTGCCAGCACGGGGCGCGGACAGGGCCCCTATGGCTACACCTTC. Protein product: CASTGRGQGPYGYTF.

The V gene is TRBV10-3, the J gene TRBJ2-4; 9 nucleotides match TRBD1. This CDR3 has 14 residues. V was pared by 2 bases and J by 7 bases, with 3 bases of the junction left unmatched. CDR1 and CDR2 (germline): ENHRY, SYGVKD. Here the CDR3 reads CAISEATGGNIQYF. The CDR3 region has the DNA TGTGCCATCAGTGAGGCCACAGGGGGCAACATTCAGTACTTC.

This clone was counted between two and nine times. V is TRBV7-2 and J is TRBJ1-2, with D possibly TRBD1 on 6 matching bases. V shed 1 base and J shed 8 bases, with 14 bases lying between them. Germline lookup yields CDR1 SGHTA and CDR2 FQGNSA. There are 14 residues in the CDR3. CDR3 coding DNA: TGTGCCAGCAGCTTAGATGGGGGGCTCGGCGGCTACACCTTC. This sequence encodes CASSLDGGLGGYTF.

As DNA, the CDR3 is TGTGCCAGCAGCCTTACTAGCGGGAGGTTCGACGAGCAGTACTTC. Translated: CASSLTSGRFDEQYF. The chain recombines TRBV7-2 with TRBJ2-7, with 12 bases aligning to TRBD2. Trimming cost V 5 bases and J 5 bases; bases outside gene matches: 7. From germline, CDR1 is SGHTA and CDR2 FQGNSA. The CDR3 is 15 residues long. The full variable domain, with the rest looked up from reference TRBV7-2 and TRBJ2-7, is GAGVSQSPSNKVTEKGKDVELRCDPISGHTALYWYRQSLGQGLEFLIYFQGNSAPDKSGLPSDRFSAERTGGSVSTLTIQRTQQEDSAVYLCASSLTSGRFDEQYFGPGTRLTVT.